This T cell receptor beta chain was documented in a study of PD-1 blockade in classical Hodgkin lymphoma. Overall study results and limits: Lower baseline TCR diversity was reported for newly diagnosed patients than for healthy donors. CD8+ TCR diversity did not rise significantly by C4D1, unlike CD4+. Nivolumab starters within 1 year of ASCT were excluded.

All trial patients relapsed after autologous stem cell transplantation. V lost 3 bases to trimming and J lost 0 bases, with 6 bases between them. The CDR3 is 13 residues long. Per germline, CDR1 KGHSH and CDR2 LQKENI. To note about this clone: Its antigen remains unknown. Different DNA sequences within this sample yield the same CDR3.

TCRdb keeps only in-frame clones here, not all; method: immunoSEQ multiplex PCR. The sample has roughly 40,000 clones, about 87% seen once. The TCR was taken from a human donor with classical Hodgkin lymphoma. Sequencing was performed on peripheral blood mononuclear cells (PBMCs), taken at baseline. The rearrangement uses TRBV18 and TRBJ2-7, with D uncertain. CDR3 bases: TGTGCCAGCTCACCCCCTAGCTCCTACGAGCAGTACTTC. Translation: CASSPPSSYEQYF.